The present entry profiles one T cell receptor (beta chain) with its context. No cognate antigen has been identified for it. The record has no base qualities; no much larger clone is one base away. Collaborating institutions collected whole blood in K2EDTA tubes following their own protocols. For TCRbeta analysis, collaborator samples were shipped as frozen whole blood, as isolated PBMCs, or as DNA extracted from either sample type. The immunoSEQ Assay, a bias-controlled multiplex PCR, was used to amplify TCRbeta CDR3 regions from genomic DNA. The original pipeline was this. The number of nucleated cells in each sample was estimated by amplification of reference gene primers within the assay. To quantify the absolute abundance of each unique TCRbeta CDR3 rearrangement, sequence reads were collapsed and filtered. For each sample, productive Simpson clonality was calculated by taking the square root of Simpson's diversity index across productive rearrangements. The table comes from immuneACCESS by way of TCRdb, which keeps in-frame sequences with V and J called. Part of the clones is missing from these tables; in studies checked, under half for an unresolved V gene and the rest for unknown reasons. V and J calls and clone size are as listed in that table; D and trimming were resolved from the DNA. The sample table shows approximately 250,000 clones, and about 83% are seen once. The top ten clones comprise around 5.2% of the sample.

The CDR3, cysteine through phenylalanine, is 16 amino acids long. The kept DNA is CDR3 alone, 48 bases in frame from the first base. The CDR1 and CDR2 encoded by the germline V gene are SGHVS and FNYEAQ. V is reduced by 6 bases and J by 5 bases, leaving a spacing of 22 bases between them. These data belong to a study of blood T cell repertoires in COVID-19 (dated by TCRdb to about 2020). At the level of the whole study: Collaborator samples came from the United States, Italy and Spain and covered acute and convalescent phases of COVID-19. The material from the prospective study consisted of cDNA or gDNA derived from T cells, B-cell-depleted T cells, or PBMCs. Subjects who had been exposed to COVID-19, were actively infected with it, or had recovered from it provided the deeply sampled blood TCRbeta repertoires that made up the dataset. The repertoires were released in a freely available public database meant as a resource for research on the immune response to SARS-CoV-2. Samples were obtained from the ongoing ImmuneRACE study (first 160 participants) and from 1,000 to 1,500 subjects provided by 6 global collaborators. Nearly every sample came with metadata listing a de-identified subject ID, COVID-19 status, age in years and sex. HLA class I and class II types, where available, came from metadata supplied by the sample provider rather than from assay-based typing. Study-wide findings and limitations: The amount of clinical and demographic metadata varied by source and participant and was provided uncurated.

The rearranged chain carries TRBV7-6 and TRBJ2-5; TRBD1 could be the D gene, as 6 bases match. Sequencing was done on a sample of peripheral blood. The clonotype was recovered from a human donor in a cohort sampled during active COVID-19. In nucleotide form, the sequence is TGTGCCAGCAGGGGGATCCAACAGGGCCTCGGGGAGACCCAGTACTTC. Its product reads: CASRGIQQGLGETQYF.